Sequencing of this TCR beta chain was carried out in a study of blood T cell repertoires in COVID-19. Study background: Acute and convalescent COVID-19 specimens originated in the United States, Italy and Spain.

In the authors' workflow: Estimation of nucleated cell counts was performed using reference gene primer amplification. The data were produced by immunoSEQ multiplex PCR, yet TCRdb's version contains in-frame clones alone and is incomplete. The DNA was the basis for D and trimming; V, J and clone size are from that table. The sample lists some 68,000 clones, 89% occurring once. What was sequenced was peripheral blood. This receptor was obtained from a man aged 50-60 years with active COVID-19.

The CDR3 here is CASSARTSGGETDTQYF. CDR3 nucleotides: TGTGCCAGCAGCGCCCGGACTAGCGGGGGGGAGACAGATACGCAGTATTTT. The genes are TRBV11-3 and TRBJ2-3, with 15 bases aligning to TRBD2. The CDR3 is made up of 17 amino acids. CDR1 is SGHNT, CDR2 YENEEA, per germline. The V gene end was trimmed by 5 bases and the J gene end by 3 bases; junction bases not matched to a gene: 6. The complete variable domain, with remaining parts taken from reference TRBV11-3 and TRBJ2-3, reads EAGVVQSPRYKIIEKKQPVAFWCNPISGHNTLYWYLQNLGQGPELLIRYENEEAVDDSQLPKDRFSAERLKGVDSTLKIQPAELGDSAVYLCASSARTSGGETDTQYFGPGTRLTVL.